The sequence of this T cell receptor beta chain was determined in a study of blood T cell repertoires in COVID-19. Overall study: COVID-19 samples from acute and convalescent phases originated in the United States, Italy and Spain. The cDNA or gDNA used as material had been derived from T cells, B-cell-depleted T cells, or PBMCs.

Authors' analysis steps: Researchers report that nucleated cell counts were estimated from reference gene primer amplification. Assay: immunoSEQ multiplex PCR; the TCRdb copy retains only in-frame clones and omits some. V and J calls and clone size follow that table, whereas D and trimming were derived from the DNA. The table has about 170,000 clones, under 90% seen once. In germline, CDR1 is SGHTA, CDR2 FQGNSA. The CDR3 consists of 15 residues. Trimming took 5 bases from V and 5 from J, leaving 15 bases between them. The material sequenced was peripheral blood. This TCR came from a woman aged 80 or older with acute or convalescent COVID-19. The gene calls are TRBV7-2 and TRBJ1-4, with D tentatively TRBD1 (6 bases). The CDR3 is CASSQGGPKNEKLFF. CDR3 nucleotide sequence: TGTGCCAGCAGCCAAGGGGGTCCCAAGAATGAAAAACTGTTTTTT.